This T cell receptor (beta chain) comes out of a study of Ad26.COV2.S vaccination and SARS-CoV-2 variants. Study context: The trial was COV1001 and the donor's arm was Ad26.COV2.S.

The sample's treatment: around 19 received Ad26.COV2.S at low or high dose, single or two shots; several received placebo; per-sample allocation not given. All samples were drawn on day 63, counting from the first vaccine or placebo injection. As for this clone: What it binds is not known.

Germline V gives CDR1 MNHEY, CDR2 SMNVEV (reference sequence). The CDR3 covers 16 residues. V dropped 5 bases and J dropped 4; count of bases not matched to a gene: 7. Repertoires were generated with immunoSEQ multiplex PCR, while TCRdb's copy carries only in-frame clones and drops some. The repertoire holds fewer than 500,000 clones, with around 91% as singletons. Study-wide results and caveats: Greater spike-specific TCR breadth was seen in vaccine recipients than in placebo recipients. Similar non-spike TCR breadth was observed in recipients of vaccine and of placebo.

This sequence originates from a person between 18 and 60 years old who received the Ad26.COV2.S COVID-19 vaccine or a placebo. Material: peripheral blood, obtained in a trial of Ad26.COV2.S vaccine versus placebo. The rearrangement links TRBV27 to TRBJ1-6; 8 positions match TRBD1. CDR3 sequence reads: CASSVLGTGYNSPLHF. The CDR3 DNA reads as TGTGCCAGCAGTGTCCTCGGGACAGGATATAATTCACCCCTCCACTTT.